This T cell receptor beta chain originates from a study of T cell responses to AZD1222 COVID-19 vaccine. Study-level findings and limits: The peak T cell response came first, and repertoires were sampled only after it.

As for this clone: Its matching antigen is unknown.

The assay was immunoSEQ multiplex PCR, and TCRdb's table has in-frame clones only and misses some. There are roughly 95,000 clones in the sample; approximately 88% occur only once, and 2.8% lies in the top ten. Trimming left V 7 bases short and J 7 bases short, with 14 bases between. CDR3 size: 13 residues. The chain combines TRBV12-3 or TRBV12-4 with TRBJ1-3, with unresolved D. This sequence originates from an adult in good health. Sequences were derived from peripheral blood, sampled on day 0 of AZD1222 vaccination. CDR3 in DNA: TGTGCCAGCACCGCCTCGTGGGCCAACACCATATATTTT. It is translated as CASTASWANTIYF.